This TCR beta chain is drawn from a study of cytomegalovirus exposure and HLA in healthy donors. PCR involved 60 Vbeta and 13 Jbeta primers. This table comes from immunoSEQ multiplex PCR, and its TCRdb copy is limited to in-frame clones, with some not included. The data hold 80,000 to 100,000 clones, with about four fifths observed a single time. This CDR3 spans 14 amino acids. CDR1 is SNHLY, CDR2 FYNNEI, per germline. V was cut by 6 bases and J by 6 bases, with 17 bases left in between. The specimen sequenced was PBMCs. The clonotype comes from a man in his forties in good health and CMV-seropositive. V and J are TRBV2 and TRBJ2-5, with D possibly matching TRBD1 (6 bases). The CDR3 DNA is TGTGCCAGCAGGACGGCAGGGGAAGGGAAGACCCAGTACTTC. Its translation: CASRTAGEGKTQYF.